This T cell receptor (beta chain) was profiled in a study of blood T cell repertoires in COVID-19. At the level of the study: Italy, Spain and the United States were the sources of the convalescent and acute COVID-19 samples. T cells, B-cell-depleted T cells, or PBMCs supplied cDNA or gDNA.

Source study methods: Quantification of nucleated cells was approximated via reference gene primer amplification. The data were produced by immunoSEQ multiplex PCR, yet TCRdb's version contains in-frame clones alone and is incomplete. D and trimming come from the DNA, and the V and J calls and clone size come from that table. The sample includes around 80,000 clones, roughly 91% of them seen just once. The germline V and J ends were trimmed by 0 bases and 5 bases, with 14 bases remaining between them. Germline V gives CDR1 SGHRS, CDR2 YFSETQ. The CDR3 sequence is 15 residues long. The rearrangement uses TRBV5-1 and TRBJ1-2, with D possibly being TRBD1 (6 bases). The sequence derives from a man aged 60-69 years with acute or convalescent COVID-19. The material sequenced was peripheral blood. The CDR3 region is CASSLEKGGAYGYTF. CDR3 sequence (DNA): TGCGCCAGCAGCTTGGAGAAGGGGGGGGCATATGGCTACACCTTC.